This T cell receptor (beta chain) was sequenced during a study of tumor and adjacent non-tumor tissue in lung cancer. A modified ARM-PCR protocol with three rounds of nested PCR amplified TCRbeta. TCRdb re-derived calls from the multiplex PCR reads in MiXCR, one entry per CDR3 protein. The table lists about 200,000 distinct CDR3 sequences, less than 80% of them singletons, with around 27% in the top ten. CDR3 length equals 14 residues. The template was RNA from unsorted bulk tissue. Between August and November 2014, newly diagnosed, chemotherapy-naive lung cancer patients underwent thoracic surgery in China. Findings and caveats of the study: In normal lung, the top 100 clones were significantly more dominant than in tumor. Compared with tumor, normal lung showed significantly lower TCR diversity.

This clonotype occurred once. Its antigen is not identified. The junction differs from germline at one of its ends, possibly a read error. The TCR originated in a man aged 60 to 69 with non-small cell lung cancer. The J gene is TRBJ2-7, the V gene TRBV12-3 or TRBV12-4; D is perhaps TRBD2 (6 bases). Sequences were obtained from lung tumor tissue. CDR3 amino acids: CTSSHSGRTHEQYF. DNA for the CDR3: TGTACCAGCAGTCACTCCGGGAGAACCCACGAGCAGTACTTC.